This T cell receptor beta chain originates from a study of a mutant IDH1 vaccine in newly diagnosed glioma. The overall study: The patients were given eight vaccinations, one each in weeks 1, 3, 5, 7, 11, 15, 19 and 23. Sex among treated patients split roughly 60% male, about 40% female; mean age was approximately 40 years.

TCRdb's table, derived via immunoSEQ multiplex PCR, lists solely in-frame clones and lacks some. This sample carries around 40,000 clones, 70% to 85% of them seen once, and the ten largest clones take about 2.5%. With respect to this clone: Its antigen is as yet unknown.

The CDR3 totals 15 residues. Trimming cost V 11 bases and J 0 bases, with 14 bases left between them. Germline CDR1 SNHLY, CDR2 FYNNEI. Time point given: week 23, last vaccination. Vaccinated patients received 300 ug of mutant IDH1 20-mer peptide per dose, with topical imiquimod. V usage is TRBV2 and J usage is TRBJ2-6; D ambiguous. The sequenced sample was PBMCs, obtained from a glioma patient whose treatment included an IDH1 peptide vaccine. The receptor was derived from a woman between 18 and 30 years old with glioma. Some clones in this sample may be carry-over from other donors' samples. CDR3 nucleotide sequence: TGTGCCGCTCTTAGATCTTACTCTGGGGCCAACGTCCTGACTTTC. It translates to CAALRSYSGANVLTF.